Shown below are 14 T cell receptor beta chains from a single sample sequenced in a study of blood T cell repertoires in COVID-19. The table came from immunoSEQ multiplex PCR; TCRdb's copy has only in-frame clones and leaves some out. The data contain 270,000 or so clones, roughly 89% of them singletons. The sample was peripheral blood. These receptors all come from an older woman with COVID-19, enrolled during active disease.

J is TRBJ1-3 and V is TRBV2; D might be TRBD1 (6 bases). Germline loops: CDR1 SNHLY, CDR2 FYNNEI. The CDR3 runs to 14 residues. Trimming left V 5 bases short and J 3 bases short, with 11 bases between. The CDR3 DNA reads TGTGCCAGCAGTACGGGACACCTTGGAAACACCATATATTTT. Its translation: CASSTGHLGNTIYF.

The DNA for the CDR3 is TGTGCCAGCAGTGACCTCGGGGGGGCGACAGATACGCAGTATTTT. Translation gives CASSDLGGATDTQYF. The rearrangement links TRBV6-4 to TRBJ2-3, with TRBD2 matching 8 bases. Losses at the gene ends were 2 bases for V and 3 bases for J; bases not matched to a gene: 4. CDR3 length equals 15 residues. Germline V CDR1 and CDR2: MRHNA, SNTAGT.

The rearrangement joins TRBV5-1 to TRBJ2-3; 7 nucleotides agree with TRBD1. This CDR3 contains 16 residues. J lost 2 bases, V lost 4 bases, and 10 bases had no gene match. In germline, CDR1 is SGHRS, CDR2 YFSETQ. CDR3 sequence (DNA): TGCGCCAGCAGCCCCCACCCGACAGGGTCCACAGATACGCAGTATTTT. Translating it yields CASSPHPTGSTDTQYF.

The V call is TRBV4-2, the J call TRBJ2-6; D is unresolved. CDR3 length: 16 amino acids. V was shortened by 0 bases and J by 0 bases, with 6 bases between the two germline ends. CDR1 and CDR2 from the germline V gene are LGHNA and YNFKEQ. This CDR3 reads CASSQDIVSGANVLTF. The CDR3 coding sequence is TGTGCCAGCAGCCAAGACATAGTCTCTGGGGCCAACGTCCTGACTTTC.

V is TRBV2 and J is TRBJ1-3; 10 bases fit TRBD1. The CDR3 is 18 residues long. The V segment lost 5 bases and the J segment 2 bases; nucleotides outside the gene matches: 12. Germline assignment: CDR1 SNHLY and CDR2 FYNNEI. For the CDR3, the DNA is TGTGCCAGCAGTCAACGCTGGGGACAGGGGACCACTGGAAACACCATATATTTT. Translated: CASSQRWGQGTTGNTIYF.

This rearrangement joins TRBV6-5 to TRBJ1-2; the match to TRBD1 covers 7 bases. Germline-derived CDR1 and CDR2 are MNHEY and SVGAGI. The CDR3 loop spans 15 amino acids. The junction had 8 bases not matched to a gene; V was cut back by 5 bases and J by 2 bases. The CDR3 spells CASSSRGQANYGYTF. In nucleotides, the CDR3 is TGTGCCAGCAGTAGCCGTGGACAGGCCAACTATGGCTACACCTTC.

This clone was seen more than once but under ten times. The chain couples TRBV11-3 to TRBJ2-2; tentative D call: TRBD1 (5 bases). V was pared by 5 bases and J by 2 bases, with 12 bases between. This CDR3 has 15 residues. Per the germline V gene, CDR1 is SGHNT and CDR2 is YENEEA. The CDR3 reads CASSPTQGNTGELFF. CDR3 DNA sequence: TGTGCCAGCAGCCCCACTCAGGGCAACACCGGGGAGCTGTTTTTT.

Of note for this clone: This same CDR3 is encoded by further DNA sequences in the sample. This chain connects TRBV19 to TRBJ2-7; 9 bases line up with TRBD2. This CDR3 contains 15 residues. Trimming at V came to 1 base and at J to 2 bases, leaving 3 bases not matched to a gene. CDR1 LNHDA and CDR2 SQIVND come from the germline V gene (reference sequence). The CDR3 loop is CASSIGSGGTYEQYF. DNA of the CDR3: TGTGCCAGTAGTATAGGTAGCGGGGGTACCTACGAGCAGTACTTC.

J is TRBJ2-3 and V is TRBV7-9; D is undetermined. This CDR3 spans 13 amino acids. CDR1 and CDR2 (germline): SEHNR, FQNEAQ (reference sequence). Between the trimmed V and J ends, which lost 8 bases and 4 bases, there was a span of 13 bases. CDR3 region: CASAELPPDTQYF. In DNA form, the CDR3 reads TGTGCCAGCGCGGAATTGCCGCCAGATACGCAGTATTTT.

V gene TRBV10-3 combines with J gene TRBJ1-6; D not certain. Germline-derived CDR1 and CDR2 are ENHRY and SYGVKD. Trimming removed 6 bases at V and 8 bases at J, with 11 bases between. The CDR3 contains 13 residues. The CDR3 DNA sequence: TGTGCCATCAGCGGGAAGCTAGATTCACCCCTCCACTTT. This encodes CAISGKLDSPLHF.

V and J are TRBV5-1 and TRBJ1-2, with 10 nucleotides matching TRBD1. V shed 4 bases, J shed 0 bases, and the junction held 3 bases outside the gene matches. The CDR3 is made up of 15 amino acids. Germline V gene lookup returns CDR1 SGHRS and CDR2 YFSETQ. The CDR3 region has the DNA TGCGCCAGCAGCCGGGGACAGGGGCCTAACTATGGCTACACCTTC. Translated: CASSRGQGPNYGYTF.

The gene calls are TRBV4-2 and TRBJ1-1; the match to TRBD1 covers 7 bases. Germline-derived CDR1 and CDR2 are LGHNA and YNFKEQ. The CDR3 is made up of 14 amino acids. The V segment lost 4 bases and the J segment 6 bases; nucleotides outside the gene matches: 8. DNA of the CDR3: TGTGCCAGCAGCCTAACAGGGGTTCTGGCTGAAGCTTTCTTT. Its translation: CASSLTGVLAEAFF.

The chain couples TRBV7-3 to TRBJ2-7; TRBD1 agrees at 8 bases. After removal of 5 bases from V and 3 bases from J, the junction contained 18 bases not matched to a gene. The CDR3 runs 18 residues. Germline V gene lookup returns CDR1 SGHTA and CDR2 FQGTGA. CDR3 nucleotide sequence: TGTGCCAGCAGCGCCCAGGGGGCTCTCCCTTCAACTCACTACGAGCAGTACTTC. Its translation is CASSAQGALPSTHYEQYF.

The CDR3 region has the DNA TGTGCCAGCGGGCCGGGTCTAGCGGGAGATACGCAGTATTTT. Translation: CASGPGLAGDTQYF. The V and J genes are TRBV11-2 and TRBJ2-3; 8 nucleotides line up with TRBD2. The CDR3 consists of 14 residues. The germline gives CDR1 SGHAT, CDR2 FQNNGV. Germline trimming cut 8 bases from V and 5 bases from J; bases unmatched to any gene: 9.